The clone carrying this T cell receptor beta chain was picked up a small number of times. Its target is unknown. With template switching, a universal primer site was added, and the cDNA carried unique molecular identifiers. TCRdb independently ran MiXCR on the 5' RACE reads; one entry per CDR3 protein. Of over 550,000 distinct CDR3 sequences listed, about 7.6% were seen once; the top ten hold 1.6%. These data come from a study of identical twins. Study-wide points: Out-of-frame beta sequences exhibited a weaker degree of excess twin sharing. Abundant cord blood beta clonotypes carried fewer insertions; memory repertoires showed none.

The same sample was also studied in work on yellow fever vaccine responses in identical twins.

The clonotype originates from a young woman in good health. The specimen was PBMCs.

CDR3 coding DNA: TGTGCCAGCACCGACGACAGGGTAGGCACTGAAGCTTTCTTT. Residues: CASTDDRVGTEAFF. The chain has TRBV12-3 or TRBV12-4 and TRBJ1-1; 7 positions match TRBD1. The trim removed 7 bases at V and 4 bases at J, leaving 9 bases unmatched. The CDR3 contains 14 residues.